The T cell receptor (beta chain) under discussion was sequenced for a study of shared clonotypes between healthy human individuals (TCRdb year 2020). Background for the entire study: A couple of women and a few men aged 18 to 49 years were included in the cohort. The study deeply sequenced blood TCR repertoires of about five healthy adults to estimate repertoire size and the extent of clonotype sharing between individuals. Different laboratories and diverse techniques were used to prepare libraries and sequence TCR repertoires, to increase sequencing depth and limit assay-specific biases. Per donor, three plates each were used for CD4 naive and CD4 memory, two for CD8 naive, and one for CD8 memory. Each donor's leukapheresis produced roughly between roughly 0.85 and 9.5 billion PBMCs.

Summary of the overall study and its limitations: Only blood was sampled, and tissue TCR repertoires likely differ from those in blood. Higher generation probabilities were observed for clonotypes shared by all four sorted-subset donors than for non-shared clonotypes. The small number of donors limited the genetic and exposure-history diversity represented. Across a few donors, approximately 4.9% of naive CD4, roughly 3.3% of naive CD8, 2.3% of memory CD4, and about 0.44% of memory CD8 clonotypes were shared. Incomplete sequencing was indicated by rarefaction of sorted-subset datasets, despite the large sequencing depth. Estimated clonotype richness was generally larger for naive than for memory subsets. Pairwise subsampling led to the expectation that sequencing depth would affect the degree of clonotype sharing among donors.

Using the deep immunoSEQ assay, multiplex PCR amplified TCR CDR3 regions from genomic DNA. Extracted genomic DNA from each cell subset was spread evenly across all wells of several immunoSEQ 96-well plates, with each plate serving as a replicate. For sorted subsets, roughly 200 ng of genomic DNA, equivalent to some 33,000 T cell genomes, went into each replicate PCR. Purified libraries were quantified with a Qubit 3.0 fluorometer, sized on a Bioanalyzer 2100, and re-quantified with the KAPA Library Quantification kit. A separate single-read 150-cycle Illumina NextSeq 550 flow cell was used to sequence each immunoSEQ 96-well plate. Under the source paper's analysis protocol: Because the immunoSEQ output included only junctional sequences and no quality scores, the filtering could not be the same as the filtering used for full-length reads. Sequences were annotated with PyIR, a Python wrapper for IgBLAST v1.9, and V/J genes and CDR3 were assigned using IMGT germline references. Reads were removed for weak V/J assignments (E-value above 1e-6), missing CDR3, stop codons, out-of-frame junctions, or ambiguous translated residues. A V3J clonotype was defined by an identical inferred V gene, J gene, and CDR3 amino acid sequence. Percentage overlap between repertoires was calculated by dividing the number of shared unique clonotypes by the size of the smaller repertoire. Richness of each repertoire was evaluated using RTK rarefaction, the Chao1 estimator, and Recon v2.1 estimates of unobserved clonotypes. Generation probabilities for all TCRbeta clonotypes obtained by the gDNA method from a few donors were computed using OLGA. This immuneACCESS table, as held by TCRdb, lists in-frame sequences with V and J called but not all clones. Of the missing ones, under half trace to an unresolved V gene in checked studies; the others have no known cause. From that table come the V and J calls and clone size; the DNA was used to work out D and trimming. Within this sample are around 2.5 million clones, with 93% of them counted one time only. The ten largest account for more than 0.35% of the sample.

Healthy HIV-negative adults with no recently reported acute infections or vaccinations were included as donors. All donors were Caucasian adults living in Nashville, Tennessee, USA. CD4+ T cells were enriched by magnetic negative selection, after which naive cells were positively selected on CD45RA and the negative fraction was taken as the memory subset. Blood was obtained by leukapheresis, after which PBMCs were separated by Ficoll-Histopaque density gradient centrifugation and cryopreserved in liquid nitrogen vapor phase. Analytical flow cytometry was used to check the purity and quantity of each magnetically sorted T cell population. From each sorted fraction, genomic DNA was isolated and quantified by UV absorbance on a Nanodrop 2000c. The V end loses 5 bases and the J end loses 6 bases, and a stretch of 19 bases separates them. CDR1 and CDR2, looked up from the germline V gene, are MNHEY and SVGAGI. Including the terminal cysteine and phenylalanine, the CDR3 comprises 15 residues. The kept DNA is CDR3 alone, 45 bases in frame from the first base.

Worth noting for this clone: This receptor's antigen is unknown. The input lacks base qualities; no much larger clone sits a single base away.

The chain links TRBV6-5 with TRBJ2-5; D gene: possibly TRBD2, on 6 matching bases. The sample taken for sequencing was naive CD4+ T cells from PBMCs. The sample's cell subset or site, from its label and the paper: CD45RA+ positively selected. The clonotype comes from a young man in good health. Some clones in this sample may be carry-over from other donors' samples. The CDR3 here reads CASSQVGVAGQTQYF. The nucleotides read TGTGCCAGCAGTCAGGTCGGAGTCGCGGGACAGACCCAGTACTTC.